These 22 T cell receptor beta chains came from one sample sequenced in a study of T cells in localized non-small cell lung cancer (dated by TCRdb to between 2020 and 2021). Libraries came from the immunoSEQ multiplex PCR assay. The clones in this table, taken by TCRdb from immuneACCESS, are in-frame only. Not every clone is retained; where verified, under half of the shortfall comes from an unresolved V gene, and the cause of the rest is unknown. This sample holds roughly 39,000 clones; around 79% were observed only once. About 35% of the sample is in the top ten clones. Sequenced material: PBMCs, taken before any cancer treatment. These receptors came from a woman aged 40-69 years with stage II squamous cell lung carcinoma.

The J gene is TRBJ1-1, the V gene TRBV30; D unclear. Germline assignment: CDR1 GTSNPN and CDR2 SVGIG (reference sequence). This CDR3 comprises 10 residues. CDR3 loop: CGVFGTEAFF. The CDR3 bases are TGTGGAGTTTTTGGCACTGAAGCTTTCTTT.

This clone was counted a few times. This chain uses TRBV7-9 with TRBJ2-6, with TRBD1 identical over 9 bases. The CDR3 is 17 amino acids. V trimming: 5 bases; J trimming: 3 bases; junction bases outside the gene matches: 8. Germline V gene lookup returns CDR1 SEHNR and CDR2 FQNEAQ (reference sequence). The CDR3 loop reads CASSQGTGTGGANVLTF. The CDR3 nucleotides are TGTGCCAGCAGCCAGGGGACAGGGACAGGTGGGGCCAACGTCCTGACTTTC.

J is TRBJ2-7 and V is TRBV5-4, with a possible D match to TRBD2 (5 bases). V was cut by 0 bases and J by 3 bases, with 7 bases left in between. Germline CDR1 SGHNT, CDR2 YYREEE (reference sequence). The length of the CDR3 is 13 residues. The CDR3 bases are TGTGCCAGCAGCTTGGCACTAGACTACGAGCAGTACTTC. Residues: CASSLALDYEQYF.

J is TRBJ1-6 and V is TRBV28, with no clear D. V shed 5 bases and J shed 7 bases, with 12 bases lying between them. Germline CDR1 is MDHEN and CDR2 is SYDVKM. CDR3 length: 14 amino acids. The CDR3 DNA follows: TGTGCCAGCAGTCTCCCGAGGACGAATTCACCCCTCCACTTT. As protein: CASSLPRTNSPLHF.

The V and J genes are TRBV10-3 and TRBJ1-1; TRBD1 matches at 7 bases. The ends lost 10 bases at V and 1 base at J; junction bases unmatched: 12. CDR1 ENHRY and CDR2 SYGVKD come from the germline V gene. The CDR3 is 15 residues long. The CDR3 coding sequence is TGTGCCAGCAGCACCGGGGACAGTTGGAACACTGAAGCTTTCTTT. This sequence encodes CASSTGDSWNTEAFF.

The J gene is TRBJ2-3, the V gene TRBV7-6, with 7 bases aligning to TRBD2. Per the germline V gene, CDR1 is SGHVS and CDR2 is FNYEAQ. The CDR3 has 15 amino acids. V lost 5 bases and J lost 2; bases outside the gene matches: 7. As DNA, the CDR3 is TGTGCCAGCAGCCTCGGGGGACTACCCACAGATACGCAGTATTTT. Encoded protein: CASSLGGLPTDTQYF. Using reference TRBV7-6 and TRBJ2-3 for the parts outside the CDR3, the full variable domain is GAGVSQSPRYKVTKRGQDVALRCDPISGHVSLYWYRQALGQGPEFLTYFNYEAQQDKSGLPNDRFSAERPEGSISTLTIQRTEQRDSAMYRCASSLGGLPTDTQYFGPGTRLTVL.

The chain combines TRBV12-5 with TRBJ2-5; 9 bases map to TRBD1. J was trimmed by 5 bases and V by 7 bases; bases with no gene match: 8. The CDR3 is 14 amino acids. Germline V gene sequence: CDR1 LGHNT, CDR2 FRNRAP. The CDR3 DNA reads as TGTGCTAGTGCCCCGGACAGGGGTTATGAGACCCAGTACTTC. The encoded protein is CASAPDRGYETQYF.

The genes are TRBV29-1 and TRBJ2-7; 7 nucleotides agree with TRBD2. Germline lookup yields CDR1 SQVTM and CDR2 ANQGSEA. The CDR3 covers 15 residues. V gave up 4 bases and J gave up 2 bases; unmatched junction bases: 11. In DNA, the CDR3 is TGCAGCGTTGTGCTCCTCGGGGAGGGTCCCTACGAGCAGTACTTC. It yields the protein CSVVLLGEGPYEQYF.

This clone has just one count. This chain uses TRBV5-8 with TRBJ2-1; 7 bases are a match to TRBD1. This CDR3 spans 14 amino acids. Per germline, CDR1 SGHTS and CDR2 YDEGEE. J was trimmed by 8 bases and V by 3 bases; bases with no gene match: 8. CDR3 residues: CASSSRTGLDEQFF. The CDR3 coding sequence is TGTGCCAGCAGCTCACGGACAGGCCTCGATGAGCAGTTCTTC.

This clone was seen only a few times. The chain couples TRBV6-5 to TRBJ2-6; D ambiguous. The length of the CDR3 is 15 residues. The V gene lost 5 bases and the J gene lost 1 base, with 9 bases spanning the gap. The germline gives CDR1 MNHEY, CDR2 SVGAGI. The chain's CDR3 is CASSSLISGANVLTF. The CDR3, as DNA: TGTGCCAGCAGTAGTCTGATTTCTGGGGCCAACGTCCTGACTTTC.

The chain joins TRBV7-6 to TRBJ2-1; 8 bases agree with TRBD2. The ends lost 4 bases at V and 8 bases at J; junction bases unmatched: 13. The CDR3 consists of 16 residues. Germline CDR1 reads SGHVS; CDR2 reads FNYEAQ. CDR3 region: CASSSNPGGPEDEQFF. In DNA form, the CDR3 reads TGTGCCAGCAGCTCTAACCCGGGGGGGCCCGAGGATGAGCAGTTCTTC.

DNA of the CDR3: TGTGCCAGCAGCACCACCCGGGACAGCTCCTACGAGCAGTACTTC. Translation: CASSTTRDSSYEQYF. The chain combines TRBV7-9 with TRBJ2-7, with 7 bases that match TRBD1. V was clipped by 5 bases and J by 0 bases; unmatched bases: 7. The germline V gene encodes CDR1 SEHNR and CDR2 FQNEAQ (reference sequence). CDR3 size: 15 residues.

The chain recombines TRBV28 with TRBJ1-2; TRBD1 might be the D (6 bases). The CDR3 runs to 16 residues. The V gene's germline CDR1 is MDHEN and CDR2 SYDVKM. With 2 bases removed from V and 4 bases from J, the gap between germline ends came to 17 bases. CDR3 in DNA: TGTGCCAGCAGTTTAGGGGCGGGGGCACGGGCCTATGGCTACACCTTC. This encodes CASSLGAGARAYGYTF.

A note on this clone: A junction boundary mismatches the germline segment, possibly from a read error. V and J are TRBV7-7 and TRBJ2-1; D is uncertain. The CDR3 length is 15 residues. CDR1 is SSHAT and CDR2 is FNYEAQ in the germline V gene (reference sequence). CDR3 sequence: CASSIDQSSYNEQFF. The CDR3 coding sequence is TGTGCTAGCAGCATAGACCAGAGCTCCTACAATGAGCAGTTCTTC.

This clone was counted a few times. The CDR3 DNA follows: TGTGCCAGCAGCTTAGAGACCACCAGCGCCGGATCTAATGAAAAACTGTTTTTT. Protein sequence: CASSLETTSAGSNEKLFF. J is TRBJ1-4 and V is TRBV7-9; D unresolved. V lost 1 base and J lost 3, with 18 bases in between. Looked up from germline, CDR1 is SEHNR and CDR2 is FQNEAQ (reference sequence). CDR3 size: 18 residues.

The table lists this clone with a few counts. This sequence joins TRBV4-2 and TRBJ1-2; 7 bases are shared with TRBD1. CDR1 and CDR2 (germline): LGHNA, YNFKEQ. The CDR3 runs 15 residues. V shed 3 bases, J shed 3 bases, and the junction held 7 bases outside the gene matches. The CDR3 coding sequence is TGTGCCAGCAGCCATCAGGGGGGACATGACTATGGCTACACCTTC. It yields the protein CASSHQGGHDYGYTF.

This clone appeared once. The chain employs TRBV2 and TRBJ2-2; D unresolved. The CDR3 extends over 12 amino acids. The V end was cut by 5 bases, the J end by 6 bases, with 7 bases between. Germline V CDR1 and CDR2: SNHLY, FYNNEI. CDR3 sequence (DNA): TGTGCCAGCAGTTCTGATTCCGGGGAGCTGTTTTTT. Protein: CASSSDSGELFF.

This CDR3 is CASSLGDGYTF. CDR3 DNA sequence: TGTGCCAGCAGCTTAGGGGATGGCTACACCTTC. The chain combines TRBV7-2 with TRBJ1-2; no clear D gene. From germline, CDR1 is SGHTA and CDR2 FQGNSA. The CDR3 spans 11 residues. The germline V and J ends were trimmed by 1 base and 6 bases, with 3 bases remaining between them.

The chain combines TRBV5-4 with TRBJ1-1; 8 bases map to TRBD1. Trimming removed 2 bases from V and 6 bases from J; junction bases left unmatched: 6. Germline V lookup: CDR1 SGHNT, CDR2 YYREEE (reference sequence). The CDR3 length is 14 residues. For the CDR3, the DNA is TGTGCCAGCAGCTTCGGACAGGGAGTCTCTGAAGCTTTCTTT. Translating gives CASSFGQGVSEAFF.

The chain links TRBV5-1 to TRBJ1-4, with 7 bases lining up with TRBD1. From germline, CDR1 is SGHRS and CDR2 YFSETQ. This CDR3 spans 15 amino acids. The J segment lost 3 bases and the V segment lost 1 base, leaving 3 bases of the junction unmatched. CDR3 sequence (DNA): TGCGCCAGCAGCTTGACAGGGGACGCTAATGAAAAACTGTTTTTT. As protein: CASSLTGDANEKLFF.

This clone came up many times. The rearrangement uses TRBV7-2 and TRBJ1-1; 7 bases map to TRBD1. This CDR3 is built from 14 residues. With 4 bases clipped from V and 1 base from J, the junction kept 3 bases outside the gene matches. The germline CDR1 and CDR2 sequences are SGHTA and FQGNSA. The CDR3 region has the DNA TGTGCCAGCAGCTGGGACAGATCGAACACTGAAGCTTTCTTT. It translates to CASSWDRSNTEAFF.

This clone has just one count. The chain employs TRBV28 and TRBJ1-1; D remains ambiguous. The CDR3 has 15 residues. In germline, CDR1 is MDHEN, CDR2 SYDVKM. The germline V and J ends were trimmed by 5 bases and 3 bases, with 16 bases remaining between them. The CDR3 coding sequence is TGTGCCAGCAGTGAGGGTGCGGGGTTAGACACTGAAGCTTTCTTT. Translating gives CASSEGAGLDTEAFF.